This TCR beta chain is drawn from a study of blood T cell repertoires in COVID-19 (dated by TCRdb to 2018 to 2020). Looking at the study overall: Samples covering the acute and convalescent phases of COVID-19 were provided by collaborators in the United States, Italy and Spain. The repertoires were released in a freely available public database intended as a resource for research on the immune response to SARS-CoV-2. The sample metadata nearly always contained a de-identified subject ID, COVID-19 status, age in years and sex. The samples were drawn from two sources: the first 160 participants of the ongoing ImmuneRACE study, and 950 to 1,500 subjects contributed by 6 global collaborators. The material from the prospective study consisted of cDNA or gDNA derived from T cells, B-cell-depleted T cells, or PBMCs. Where HLA class I and class II types were available, the types were taken from metadata supplied by the sample provider, not from assay-based typing. Subjects who had been exposed to COVID-19, were actively infected with it, or had recovered from it provided the deeply sampled blood TCRbeta repertoires that made up the dataset. The study at large found these results: The quantity of clinical and demographic metadata differed by source and by participant and was supplied without curation.

One collaborating source in Seattle enrolled patients while the patients were actively infected and followed the patients over time throughout the course of disease. Whole blood was collected in K2EDTA tubes by collaborating institutions according to the institutions' own protocols. For TCRbeta analysis, collaborators shipped samples as frozen whole blood, isolated PBMCs, or DNA extracted from either of those sample types. The immunoSEQ Assay, a bias-controlled multiplex PCR, was used to amplify TCRbeta CDR3 regions from genomic DNA. On the authors' methods: Within the assay, amplification of reference gene primers was used to estimate how many nucleated cells each sample contained. To quantify the absolute abundance of each unique TCRbeta CDR3 rearrangement, sequence reads were collapsed and filtered. For each sample, productive Simpson clonality was calculated by taking the square root of Simpson's diversity index across productive rearrangements. What TCRdb holds here is the immuneACCESS table cut down to in-frame rearrangements. Part of the clones is not present; checked against another copy, under half of the missing clones reflect an unresolved V gene, and the others are unexplained. D and trimming come from the DNA, and the V and J calls and clone size come from that table. Recorded for this sample are more than 300,000 clones; about 91% of them occurred a single time. The ten largest clones represent 1.5% to 2% of the sample.

The germline V gene gives CDR1 as SGHTA and CDR2 as FQGTGA. V is trimmed back by 5 bases and J by 5 bases, and the junction contains 3 bases that no gene match accounts for. The CDR3, from cysteine to phenylalanine, totals 13 residues. Only the CDR3 portion is preserved as DNA: 39 bases, with reading frame beginning at the first base. Turning to this clone: No cognate antigen has been identified for it. No much larger clone is present one base from it, and per-base qualities are unavailable.

The V and J genes are TRBV7-3 and TRBJ1-2; 9 central bases correspond to TRBD1. Material: peripheral blood. The sequence was obtained from a woman between 25 and 40 years old with COVID-19, enrolled during active disease. The CDR3 loop reads CASSPDRGYGYTF. The nucleotide sequence reads as follows: TGTGCCAGCAGCCCGGACAGGGGTTATGGCTACACCTTC. The reference TRBV7-3 and TRBJ1-2 proteins fill in what lies around the CDR3, so the full variable domain reads GAGVSQTPSNKVTEKGKYVELRCDPISGHTALYWYRQSLGQGPEFLIYFQGTGAADDSGLPNDRFFAVRPEGSVSTLKIQRTERGDSAVYLCASSPDRGYGYTFGSGTRLTVV.